This entry lists 30 T cell receptor beta chains sequenced from one sample in a study of blood T cell repertoires in COVID-19. The method was immunoSEQ multiplex PCR; TCRdb's version includes in-frame clones alone and lacks a portion of them. This table has roughly 330,000 clones, roughly 87% appearing once. The sample comprised peripheral blood. Source of these receptors: a man aged 25-45 years with COVID-19, enrolled during active disease.

The rearrangement links TRBV5-4 to TRBJ2-3, with 8 bases lining up with TRBD2. CDR1 is SGHNT, CDR2 YYREEE, per germline (reference sequence). With V trimmed by 5 bases and J by 1 base, 9 bases remained unmatched. The CDR3 extends over 16 amino acids. Written as DNA, the CDR3 is TGTGCCAGCAGTCCATACGGGGGGGCCGGCACAGATACGCAGTATTTT. Translation gives CASSPYGGAGTDTQYF.

The rearrangement uses TRBV7-9 and TRBJ2-7, with 8 bases aligning to TRBD1. There are 16 residues in the CDR3. CDR1 is SEHNR and CDR2 is FQNEAQ in the germline V gene (reference sequence). Unmatched junction bases numbered 11, after V lost 2 bases and J lost 5 bases. CDR3: CASSLWTGNLRDEQYF. CDR3 nucleotides: TGTGCCAGCAGCTTATGGACAGGGAACCTTCGGGACGAGCAGTACTTC.

V usage is TRBV6-1 and J usage is TRBJ1-1; weak D call: TRBD1 (5 bases). This CDR3 is built from 15 residues. In germline, CDR1 is MNHNS, CDR2 SASEGT. The V and J ends lost 0 bases and 0 bases respectively, with 8 bases between them. The CDR3 here is CASSEARTLNTEAFF. The DNA for the CDR3 is TGTGCCAGCAGTGAAGCCCGGACATTGAACACTGAAGCTTTCTTT.

This clone was recorded a few times. The chain carries TRBV7-3 and TRBJ2-1, with 11 bases identical to TRBD2. V gave up 6 bases and J gave up 6 bases; unmatched junction bases: 7. CDR3 length: 15 amino acids. CDR1 is SGHTA and CDR2 is FQGTGA in the germline V gene. For the CDR3, the DNA is TGTGCCAGCAGTCGAGGTGGGACTAGCGGCAATGAGCAGTTCTTC. It yields the protein CASSRGGTSGNEQFF.

The gene calls are TRBV29-1 and TRBJ2-7; D is uncertain. Germline V gene lookup returns CDR1 SQVTM and CDR2 ANQGSEA. The CDR3 contains 10 residues. V lost 1 base, J lost 5 bases, and 3 bases lay in between. For the CDR3, the DNA is TGCAGCGTTGAAGTAAACGAGCAGTACTTC. It translates to CSVEVNEQYF.

This sequence joins TRBV6-5 and TRBJ2-5, with 13 nucleotides matching TRBD2. CDR1 and CDR2 (germline): MNHEY, SVGAGI. Germline trimming cut 2 bases from V and 11 bases from J; bases unmatched to any gene: 8. The CDR3 is made up of 15 amino acids. The CDR3 DNA is TGTGCCAGCAGTTACGGACTAGCGGGGGTATCTACTCAGTACTTC. This sequence encodes CASSYGLAGVSTQYF.

The chain is built from TRBV12-5 and TRBJ2-7; 8 nucleotides agree with TRBD2. V trimming: 7 bases; J trimming: 1 base; junction bases outside the gene matches: 9. The CDR3 runs to 15 residues. The germline CDR1 and CDR2 sequences are LGHNT and FRNRAP. The CDR3 spells CASAPGGASSYEQYF. DNA of the CDR3: TGTGCTAGTGCCCCGGGGGGGGCGAGTTCCTACGAGCAGTACTTC.

The chain is built from TRBV7-8 and TRBJ2-7, with D possibly TRBD1 on 5 matching bases. From germline, CDR1 is SGHVS and CDR2 FQNEAQ. V was shortened by 5 bases and J by 0 bases, with 14 bases between the two germline ends. The CDR3 sequence is 15 residues long. This CDR3 is CASSHLPDSSYEQYF. CDR3 nucleotides: TGTGCCAGCAGCCATCTTCCCGACAGCTCCTACGAGCAGTACTTC.

This clone has a single count. The chain combines TRBV6-5 with TRBJ2-5; D gene unclear. The CDR3 is 12 amino acids. Trimming removed 7 bases from V and 1 base from J, with 7 bases in between. Germline CDR1 reads MNHEY; CDR2 reads SVGAGI. This CDR3 reads CASMSFQETQYF. The CDR3 DNA sequence: TGTGCCAGCATGAGCTTCCAAGAGACCCAGTACTTC.

The rearrangement joins TRBV12-2 to TRBJ1-1; TRBD1 was called by the table and not checked on the DNA. TRBV12-2 is classified as a pseudogene. The CDR3 extends over 19 amino acids. CDR3 sequence: CASRPAPAGQGRMNTEAFF. CDR3 bases: TGTGCAAGTCGCCCTGCCCCCGCGGGACAGGGGCGCATGAACACTGAAGCTTTCTTT.

V and J are TRBV27 and TRBJ2-2; TRBD1 aligns across 9 bases. Germline assignment: CDR1 MNHEY and CDR2 SMNVEV (reference sequence). The CDR3 covers 15 residues. The J segment lost 2 bases and the V segment lost 3 bases, leaving 1 base of the junction unmatched. This chain's CDR3 is CASSLGQGNTGELFF. In nucleotides, the CDR3 is TGTGCCAGCAGTTTGGGACAGGGCAACACCGGGGAGCTGTTTTTT.

This clone is a singleton in its sample. The chain joins TRBV7-9 to TRBJ1-2; a weak D match, TRBD1 (6 bases). This CDR3 spans 14 amino acids. The germline V gene encodes CDR1 SEHNR and CDR2 FQNEAQ (reference sequence). The germline V and J ends were trimmed by 4 bases and 6 bases, with 15 bases remaining between them. The CDR3 loop reads CASSYLQGGDGYTF. In nucleotides, the CDR3 is TGTGCCAGCAGCTATCTACAGGGAGGGGATGGCTACACCTTC.

The V call is TRBV2, the J call TRBJ1-4, with 12 bases identical to TRBD1. The CDR3 spans 15 residues. Germline V CDR1 and CDR2: SNHLY, FYNNEI. V gave up 6 bases and J gave up 8 bases; unmatched junction bases: 7. DNA for the CDR3: TGTGCCAGCAGGGGCAGGGACAGGGGGCGAGAAAAACTGTTTTTT. Translating it yields CASRGRDRGREKLFF.

The V call is TRBV7-6, the J call TRBJ1-2, with a possible D match to TRBD1 (5 bases). The V and J ends lost 3 bases and 4 bases respectively, with 9 bases between them. The germline V gene encodes CDR1 SGHVS and CDR2 FNYEAQ. This CDR3 is 13 amino acids long. Written as DNA, the CDR3 is TGTGCCAGCAGCTTGGGGGGGGGCTATGGCTACACCTTC. Protein sequence: CASSLGGGYGYTF.

J is TRBJ1-1 and V is TRBV7-9, with D perhaps matching TRBD1 (6 bases). CDR1 and CDR2 from the germline V gene are SEHNR and FQNEAQ (reference sequence). The germline V and J ends were trimmed by 1 base and 4 bases, with 19 bases remaining between them. The CDR3 spans 17 residues. The CDR3 DNA sequence: TGTGCCAGCAGCTTAGTCAGGGACACCGGGTGGGGCACTGAAGCTTTCTTT. Translating it yields CASSLVRDTGWGTEAFF.

J is TRBJ1-5 and V is TRBV19; D ambiguous. Germline V gene data show CDR1 as LNHDA and CDR2 as SQIVND (reference sequence). The CDR3 spans 12 residues. V was clipped by 3 bases and J by 6 bases, with 6 bases between them. DNA for the CDR3: TGTGCCAGTAGTATGTGGGCTCAGCCCCAGCATTTT. Protein product: CASSMWAQPQHF.

The chain recombines TRBV29-1 with TRBJ1-5, with 7 bases matching TRBD1. Germline assignment: CDR1 SQVTM and CDR2 ANQGSEA. CDR3 length: 13 amino acids. V was pared by 4 bases and J by 4 bases, with 4 bases of the junction left unmatched. CDR3 amino acids: CSVARGPNQPQHF. The CDR3 nucleotides are TGCAGCGTTGCAAGGGGGCCGAATCAGCCCCAGCATTTT.

This chain uses TRBV24-1 with TRBJ2-3, with TRBD1 matching over 7 bases. Germline CDR1 and CDR2: KGHDR and SFDVKD. The CDR3 is 12 residues long. V lost 9 bases and J lost 5; bases outside the gene matches: 4. The CDR3 region is CATSTGKDTQYF. The CDR3, as DNA: TGTGCCACCTCGACAGGGAAAGATACGCAGTATTTT.

The chain combines TRBV5-1 with TRBJ2-3; TRBD1 might be the D (6 bases). From germline, CDR1 is SGHRS and CDR2 YFSETQ. With 7 bases removed from V and 0 bases from J, the gap between germline ends came to 15 bases. The CDR3 extends over 15 amino acids. CDR3 amino acids: CASSLGGQSTDTQYF. The CDR3 bases are TGCGCCAGCTCCCTAGGGGGACAAAGCACAGATACGCAGTATTTT. Full variable domain (missing parts from reference TRBV5-1 and TRBJ2-3): KAGVTQTPRYLIKTRGQQVTLSCSPISGHRSVSWYQQTPGQGLQFLFEYFSETQRNKGNFPGRFSGRQFSNSRSEMNVSTLELGDSALYLCASSLGGQSTDTQYFGPGTRLTVL.

The rearrangement uses TRBV28 and TRBJ2-1; D perhaps matches TRBD2 (7 bases). Germline V gives CDR1 MDHEN, CDR2 SYDVKM. This CDR3 has 15 amino acids. Deletions cut 5 bases from V and 8 bases from J, with 19 bases between. The CDR3 coding sequence is TGTGCCAGCAGTCCTCGACTAGCTTCAGGGGATGAGCAGTTCTTC. Translated: CASSPRLASGDEQFF.

The DNA for the CDR3 is TGTGCCAGCAGCTTCGGCAGGGTGTTGCGGGAGCAGTACTTC. Its protein is CASSFGRVLREQYF. The V call is TRBV5-6, the J call TRBJ2-7, with a possible D match to TRBD1 (5 bases). Trimming removed 2 bases at V and 7 bases at J, with 16 bases between. There are 14 residues in the CDR3. From germline, CDR1 is SGHDT and CDR2 YYEEEE.

The CDR3 here is CASSLGVGGRNIQYF. The CDR3 DNA is TGTGCCAGCAGCTTAGGGGTAGGCGGGAGAAACATTCAGTACTTC. V gene TRBV5-4 combines with J gene TRBJ2-4, with 7 bases identical to TRBD2. V was clipped by 2 bases and J by 6 bases; unmatched bases: 8. Germline-derived CDR1 and CDR2 are SGHNT and YYREEE (reference sequence). The CDR3 contains 15 residues.

This rearrangement joins TRBV5-8 to TRBJ2-7, with TRBD2 matching 8 bases. The trim removed 6 bases at V and 2 bases at J, leaving 19 bases unmatched. Germline V gives CDR1 SGHTS, CDR2 YDEGEE. This CDR3 has 18 amino acids. The CDR3 sequence is CASIYWGGHSGATYEQYF. The CDR3 bases are TGTGCCAGCATCTATTGGGGGGGGCATAGCGGGGCGACCTACGAGCAGTACTTC.

The chain joins TRBV14 to TRBJ2-3, with no clear D. Trimming took 0 bases from V and 0 from J, leaving 10 bases between them. The CDR3 loop spans 16 amino acids. Per the germline V gene, CDR1 is SGHDN and CDR2 is FVKESK. Here the CDR3 reads CASSQDHYLSTDTQYF. Written as DNA, the CDR3 is TGTGCCAGCAGCCAAGACCATTATCTAAGCACAGATACGCAGTATTTT.

The chain is built from TRBV13 and TRBJ2-1; 7 bases line up with TRBD1. J gave up 8 bases and V 6 bases, and 19 bases lay outside the gene matches. Per germline, CDR1 PRHDT and CDR2 FYEKMQ (reference sequence). This CDR3 is 17 amino acids long. CDR3 loop: CASSSATGTELLDEQFF. In DNA, the CDR3 is TGTGCCAGCAGTTCCGCGACCGGGACAGAGCTCTTGGATGAGCAGTTCTTC.

The chain joins TRBV6-2 or TRBV6-3 to TRBJ2-5, with TRBD2 matching 13 bases. CDR1 and CDR2 (germline): MNHEY, SVGEGT. V trimming: 2 bases; J trimming: 5 bases; junction bases outside the gene matches: 2. This CDR3 is 15 amino acids long. The CDR3 DNA follows: TGTGCCAGCAGTTACACTAGCGGGGGGGCCGAGACCCAGTACTTC. This codes for CASSYTSGGAETQYF.

The rearrangement joins TRBV6-5 to TRBJ1-1, with 7 bases that match TRBD1. This CDR3 region has 14 residues. Unmatched junction bases numbered 4, after V lost 5 bases and J lost 1 base. Per the germline V gene, CDR1 is MNHEY and CDR2 is SVGAGI. The CDR3: CASSHRGQNTEAFF. CDR3 DNA sequence: TGTGCCAGCAGTCACAGGGGACAGAACACTGAAGCTTTCTTT.

This chain uses TRBV7-2 with TRBJ1-5; TRBD1 might be the D (6 bases). This CDR3 region has 15 residues. CDR1 is SGHTA and CDR2 is FQGNSA in the germline V gene. V dropped 3 bases and J dropped 4 bases, with 13 bases sitting between them. CDR3 region: CASSLMRGSNQPQHF. The CDR3 coding sequence is TGTGCCAGCAGCTTGATGAGGGGGTCTAATCAGCCCCAGCATTTT.

The chain employs TRBV19 and TRBJ2-1, with TRBD2 matching 10 bases. V was pared by 6 bases and J by 4 bases, with 6 bases of the junction left unmatched. CDR1 is LNHDA, CDR2 SQIVND, per germline (reference sequence). This CDR3 comprises 15 residues. The CDR3 region is CASRQTSGVYNEQFF. The CDR3, as DNA: TGTGCCAGTAGGCAAACTAGCGGGGTATACAATGAGCAGTTCTTC.

This sequence joins TRBV3-1 (or the pseudogene TRBV3-2) and TRBJ2-3, with 15 positions matching TRBD2. Germline CDR1 is LGHDT and CDR2 is YNNKEL (reference sequence). Trimming took 4 bases from V and 1 from J; bases not matched to a gene: 12. This CDR3 spans 20 amino acids. The CDR3 protein is CASSPLPGLAGGVGTDTQYF. DNA of the CDR3: TGTGCCAGCAGCCCTCTGCCTGGACTAGCGGGGGGGGTAGGCACAGATACGCAGTATTTT.